This T cell receptor beta chain originates from a study of CD8 T cells in Susac syndrome. Random hexamers primed reverse transcription of roughly 0.5 to 1 ug RNA. Across 54 Vbeta and 13 Jbeta, immunoSEQ multiplex PCR amplified TCR beta CDR3. Each CDR3 protein is one row after TCRdb ran MiXCR on the immunoSEQ multiplex PCR reads. The sample carries roughly 200,000 distinct CDR3 sequences, roughly 94% recorded once. The germline V gene has CDR1 MGHDK and CDR2 SYGVNS. The CDR3 spans 13 residues. The V segment lost 6 bases and the J segment 0 bases; nucleotides outside the gene matches: 2. TCR beta sequencing covered blood CD8+ and CD4+ T cells. The multiple sclerosis control group consisted of treatment-naive patients whose relapsing-remitting disease, which was either stable or active, fulfilled revised McDonald criteria. While CD8+ and CD4+ T cells were isolated negatively, TEMRA cells were enriched by FACS.

The clonotype originates from a human donor with multiple sclerosis. The material sequenced was CD4+ T cells from PBMCs. The chain links TRBV25-1 to TRBJ2-7; TRBD1 agrees at 7 bases. CDR3: CASRRDSSYEQYF. The CDR3 nucleotides are TGTGCCAGCAGACGGGACAGCTCCTACGAGCAGTACTTC.